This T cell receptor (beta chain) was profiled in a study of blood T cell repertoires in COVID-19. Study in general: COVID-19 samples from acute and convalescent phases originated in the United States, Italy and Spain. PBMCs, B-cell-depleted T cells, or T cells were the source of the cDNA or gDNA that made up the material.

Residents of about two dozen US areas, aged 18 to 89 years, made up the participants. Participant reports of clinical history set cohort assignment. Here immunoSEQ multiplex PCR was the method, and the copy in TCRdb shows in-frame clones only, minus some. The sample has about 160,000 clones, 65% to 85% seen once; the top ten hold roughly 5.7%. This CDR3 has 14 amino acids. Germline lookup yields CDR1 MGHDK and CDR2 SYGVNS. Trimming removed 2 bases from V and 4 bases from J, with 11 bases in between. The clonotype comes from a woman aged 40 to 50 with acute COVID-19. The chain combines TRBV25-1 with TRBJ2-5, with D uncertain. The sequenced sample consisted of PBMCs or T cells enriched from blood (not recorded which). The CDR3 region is CASSENVGGETQYF. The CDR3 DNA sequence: TGTGCCAGCAGTGAAAATGTCGGTGGAGAGACCCAGTACTTC. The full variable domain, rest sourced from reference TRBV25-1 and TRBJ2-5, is EADIYQTPRYLVIGTGKKITLECSQTMGHDKMYWYQQDPGMELHLIHYSYGVNSTEKGDLSSESTVSRIRTEHFPLTLESARPSHTSQYLCASSENVGGETQYFGPGTRLLVL.